The present T cell receptor (beta chain) was sequenced within a study of neoadjuvant anti-PD-1 for oral cavity cancer. Study-level background: Patients mostly received three to four biweekly nivolumab doses at 3 mg/kg before surgery.

Study-wide results and caveats: TCR analyses covered only three patients per response group.

Germline values: CDR1 MNHEY, CDR2 SVGAGI. The CDR3 covers 15 residues. The V and J ends lost 6 bases and 2 bases respectively, with 15 bases between them. This clone is termed medium-sized. The antigen remains undetermined. TCRdb's table, derived via immunoSEQ multiplex PCR, lists solely in-frame clones and lacks some. The sample has approximately 42,000 clones; around 79% are singletons. Regarding time point: after neoadjuvant nivolumab, at surgical resection. These newly diagnosed stage II-IVA oral cavity squamous cell carcinoma patients had no prior systemic or radiation treatment. The chain is built from TRBV6-5 and TRBJ2-3, with D tentatively TRBD1 (6 bases). This receptor was identified in a person aged 40 to 85 with oral cavity squamous cell carcinoma. Sequencing used PBMCs, obtained after nivolumab (anti-PD-1) treatment. Written as DNA, the CDR3 is TGTGCCAGCAGAGAGGACAGAGATTACACAGATACGCAGTATTTT. Its translation: CASREDRDYTDTQYF.